This TCR beta chain came from a study of somatic mutations in cytotoxic T cells in rheumatoid arthritis. Study information: Flow sorting of some V beta antibody-stained T cells reached nearly 100% purity, with V beta1+ cells also TCRB-sequenced. Study-wide points: Of 65 patients, fewer than ten had a largest CD8+ clone that exceeded 20% of CD8+ cells.

TCRdb's copy holds only in-frame clones and misses some; the assay was immunoSEQ multiplex PCR. The sample records about 12,000 clones, approximately 69% being singletons. Each population, CD4+ and CD8+ cells, was isolated by positive magnetic bead selection and checked for purity by flow cytometry. This clone was seen only a few times. The antigen remains undetermined. The sequencing input was CD8+ T cells sorted from blood. The sequence was obtained from a man in his sixties or seventies in good health.

This CDR3 is CASSYRDSSYNEQFF. CDR3 in DNA: TGTGCCAGCAGTTACCGGGATAGCTCCTACAATGAGCAGTTCTTC. The J gene is TRBJ2-1, the V gene TRBV6-6, with a possible D match to TRBD2 (5 bases). CDR3 length: 15 amino acids. Trimming took off 2 bases at V and 0 bases at J, with 8 bases between the two ends. Germline values: CDR1 MNHNY, CDR2 SVGAGI (reference sequence).